The 16 T cell receptor beta chains in this list originate from one sample, sequenced in a study of T cell responses to AZD1222 COVID-19 vaccine. Sequencing used immunoSEQ multiplex PCR; TCRdb keeps in-frame clones, though not all of them. The sample lists fewer than 110,000 clones, roughly 90% occurring once. This specimen consisted of peripheral blood, obtained on day 0 of AZD1222 vaccination. The receptors here all came from an adult in good health.

This clone was found once. This chain joins TRBV15 and TRBJ2-5; 7 nucleotides line up with TRBD2. The CDR3 has 16 amino acids. Trimming took 0 bases from V and 2 from J; bases not matched to a gene: 6. Germline V gives CDR1 LNHNV, CDR2 YYDKDF (reference sequence). The CDR3, as DNA: TGTGCCACCAGCAGAGATACGTCAGCGGGGCAAGAGACCCAGTACTTC. Protein product: CATSRDTSAGQETQYF.

This chain uses TRBV14 with TRBJ2-7, with TRBD1 identical over 7 bases. Per the germline V gene, CDR1 is SGHDN and CDR2 is FVKESK. CDR3 length equals 14 residues. V shed 4 bases and J 0 bases; nucleotides not matched to a gene: 3. CDR3 region: CASSRGTVSYEQYF. DNA for the CDR3: TGTGCCAGCAGCCGAGGGACAGTCTCCTACGAGCAGTACTTC. The complete variable domain, with remaining parts taken from reference TRBV14 and TRBJ2-7, reads EAGVTQFPSHSVIEKGQTVTLRCDPISGHDNLYWYRRVMGKEIKFLLHFVKESKQDESGMPNNRFLAERTGGTYSTLKVQPAELEDSGVYFCASSRGTVSYEQYFGPGTRLTVT.

The chain uses TRBV4-2 and TRBJ1-6; D gene unclear. This CDR3 has 12 amino acids. Looked up from germline, CDR1 is LGHNA and CDR2 is YNFKEQ. V lost 1 base and J 10 bases, leaving 5 bases between the germline ends. The CDR3 loop is CASSQVRSPLHF. The CDR3 nucleotides read TGTGCCAGCAGCCAAGTACGGTCACCCCTCCACTTT.

This clone was recorded only once. The chain has TRBV19 and TRBJ1-1; unclear D gene. The CDR3 has 15 residues. The germline V gene encodes CDR1 LNHDA and CDR2 SQIVND (reference sequence). The germline V and J ends were trimmed by 5 bases and 4 bases, with 17 bases remaining between them. The CDR3 here is CASSSQKRGRTEAFF. DNA for the CDR3: TGTGCCAGTAGTTCCCAGAAAAGAGGACGCACTGAAGCTTTCTTT.

The chain has TRBV28 and TRBJ2-6; 7 nucleotides match TRBD1. The CDR3 is made up of 17 amino acids. V lost 6 bases, J lost 0 bases, and 8 bases stayed unmatched. Germline assignment: CDR1 MDHEN and CDR2 SYDVKM. The CDR3 DNA reads as TGTGCCAGCAGCCCGGTGGGACAGAGCTCTGGGGCCAACGTCCTGACTTTC. This gives the protein CASSPVGQSSGANVLTF.

The J gene is TRBJ1-1, the V gene TRBV5-4, with D perhaps TRBD1 (6 bases). The germline V gene has CDR1 SGHNT and CDR2 YYREEE (reference sequence). The CDR3 contains 14 residues. The V end lost 4 bases, the J end lost 5 bases, and 15 bases lay between the germline ends. The CDR3 DNA is TGTGCCAGCAGCCCCAGCCAGGGGAGGACTGAAGCTTTCTTT. It yields the protein CASSPSQGRTEAFF.

The chain couples TRBV19 to TRBJ1-4; D possibly corresponds to TRBD1 (5 bases). The CDR3 spans 14 residues. Germline CDR1 LNHDA, CDR2 SQIVND (reference sequence). With 7 bases removed from V and 3 bases from J, the gap between germline ends came to 12 bases. CDR3 nucleotides: TGTGCCAGTAATGAAGGGACTTCTAATGAAAAACTGTTTTTT. This translates into CASNEGTSNEKLFF.

The genes are TRBV29-1 and TRBJ1-2; the D is unclear. Trimming stripped 5 bases from V and 2 bases from J, with 9 bases between. The length of the CDR3 is 12 residues. Per the germline V gene, CDR1 is SQVTM and CDR2 is ANQGSEA. For the CDR3, the DNA is TGCAGCGTTAGGGCGGCGAACTATGGCTACACCTTC. Residues: CSVRAANYGYTF.

The rearrangement joins TRBV7-6 to TRBJ1-1; the D gene is possibly TRBD1 (5 bases). The CDR3 runs 16 residues. V lost 5 bases to trimming and J lost 5 bases, with 21 bases between them. Germline-derived CDR1 and CDR2 are SGHVS and FNYEAQ. DNA of the CDR3: TGTGCCAGCAGCCCTAGCAGCCAGGGTGGCGGGACTGAAGCTTTCTTT. This translates into CASSPSSQGGGTEAFF. The variable domain in full, completed from reference TRBV7-6 and TRBJ1-1, reads GAGVSQSPRYKVTKRGQDVALRCDPISGHVSLYWYRQALGQGPEFLTYFNYEAQQDKSGLPNDRFSAERPEGSISTLTIQRTEQRDSAMYRCASSPSSQGGGTEAFFGQGTRLTVV.

This chain links TRBV7-6 with TRBJ2-1; 16 bases align to TRBD2. The CDR3 covers 19 residues. V lost 0 bases, J lost 5 bases, and 7 bases stayed unmatched. CDR1 is SGHVS, CDR2 FNYEAQ, per germline. CDR3 sequence reads: CASSLAGTSGRGRDNEQFF. The CDR3 DNA follows: TGTGCCAGCAGCTTAGCCGGGACTAGCGGGAGGGGGAGAGACAATGAGCAGTTCTTC.

The chain has TRBV2 and TRBJ1-5, with a weak D call TRBD1 (5 bases). Between the trimmed V and J ends, which lost 5 bases and 12 bases, there was a span of 20 bases. CDR1 SNHLY and CDR2 FYNNEI come from the germline V gene. The CDR3 is made up of 14 amino acids. CDR3 DNA sequence: TGTGCCAGCAGTACCGATGGGCCGCCAGGGAGCCAGCATTTT. Translation gives CASSTDGPPGSQHF.

The J gene is TRBJ2-7, the V gene TRBV24-1; 7 bases align to TRBD1. The CDR3 is made up of 14 amino acids. Germline CDR1 is KGHDR and CDR2 is SFDVKD. Germline trimming cut 2 bases from V and 2 bases from J; bases unmatched to any gene: 2. The DNA of the CDR3 is TGTGCCACCAGTGATTCGACAGGGACCTACGAGCAGTACTTC. Translated: CATSDSTGTYEQYF.

The chain combines TRBV15 with TRBJ2-7; TRBD1 matches 10 bases. Looked up from germline, CDR1 is LNHNV and CDR2 is YYDKDF (reference sequence). The CDR3 extends over 15 amino acids. Trimming removed 0 bases from V and 7 bases from J; junction bases left unmatched: 6. The CDR3 sequence is CATSRDKGQGREQYF. As DNA, the CDR3 is TGTGCCACCAGCAGAGATAAGGGACAGGGGAGGGAGCAGTACTTC.

This chain links TRBV18 with TRBJ2-2, with a possible D match to TRBD1 (6 bases). This CDR3 is 17 amino acids long. Germline values: CDR1 KGHSH, CDR2 LQKENI. The V end lost 0 bases, the J end lost 4 bases, and 15 bases lay between the germline ends. DNA for the CDR3: TGTGCCAGCTCACCACCGACAGGCCCACGGGGCACCGGGGAGCTGTTTTTT. Its protein product is CASSPPTGPRGTGELFF. The entire variable domain, with the rest obtained from reference TRBV18 and TRBJ2-2, is as follows: NAGVMQNPRHLVRRRGQEARLRCSPMKGHSHVYWYRQLPEEGLKFMVYLQKENIIDESGMPKERFSAEFPKEGPSILRIQQVVRGDSAAYFCASSPPTGPRGTGELFFGEGSRLTVL.

J is TRBJ2-3 and V is TRBV29-1; D gene unclear. There are 13 residues in the CDR3. CDR1 SQVTM and CDR2 ANQGSEA come from the germline V gene. V gave up 6 bases and J gave up 2 bases, with 12 bases separating them. CDR3 sequence (DNA): TGCAGCGTGAGGATGCGGCCCACAGATACGCAGTATTTT. It is translated as CSVRMRPTDTQYF.

J is TRBJ1-2 and V is TRBV19; 7 positions match TRBD1. Germline assignment: CDR1 LNHDA and CDR2 SQIVND (reference sequence). CDR3 length: 13 amino acids. The trim removed 11 bases at V and 0 bases at J, leaving 6 bases unmatched. The chain's CDR3 is CAGRQGSNYGYTF. As DNA, the CDR3 is TGTGCCGGACGACAGGGATCTAACTATGGCTACACCTTC. Full variable domain (remainder filled in from reference TRBV19 and TRBJ1-2): DGGITQSPKYLFRKEGQNVTLSCEQNLNHDAMYWYRQDPGQGLRLIYYSQIVNDFQKGDIAEGYSVSREKKESFPLTVTSAQKNPTAFYLCAGRQGSNYGYTFGSGTRLTVV.